These 9 T cell receptor beta chains were sequenced from one sample in a study of cytomegalovirus exposure and HLA in healthy donors. The PCR employed 60 Vbeta primers together with 13 Jbeta primers. Data came from immunoSEQ multiplex PCR; TCRdb stores just in-frame clones and leaves some out. This table holds 90,000 to 120,000 clones, 55% to 75% found once. Sequenced: PBMCs. These receptors all come from a man aged 25-45 years in good health and CMV-seropositive.

The rearrangement links TRBV6-1 to TRBJ2-1; possibly TRBD2 for D (6 bases). CDR1 and CDR2 from the germline V gene are MNHNS and SASEGT. There are 13 residues in the CDR3. The V end was cut by 3 bases, the J end by 6 bases, with 9 bases between. The CDR3 spells CASSEAGINEQFF. In nucleotides, the CDR3 is TGTGCCAGCAGTGAGGCGGGGATCAATGAGCAGTTCTTC.

This chain connects TRBV18 to TRBJ1-2; 9 bases are shared with TRBD1. The CDR3 loop spans 15 amino acids. Germline V lookup: CDR1 KGHSH, CDR2 LQKENI. Losses at the gene ends were 2 bases for V and 4 bases for J; bases not matched to a gene: 5. The CDR3 nucleotides read TGTGCCAGCTCACCAGGTACAGGGGGCAGCTATGGCTACACCTTC. This gives the protein CASSPGTGGSYGYTF.

CDR3 bases: TGTGCCAGCAGTCCCCGGGGGGCCGCCTACGAGCAGTACTTC. Translating it yields CASSPRGAAYEQYF. This chain connects TRBV27 to TRBJ2-7; D may be TRBD2 (7 bases). From germline, CDR1 is MNHEY and CDR2 SMNVEV (reference sequence). V was clipped by 5 bases and J by 2 bases, with 13 bases between them. The CDR3 has 14 amino acids.

The rearrangement joins TRBV25-1 to TRBJ1-1, with D perhaps matching TRBD1 (5 bases). The CDR3 has 12 amino acids. Looked up from germline, CDR1 is MGHDK and CDR2 is SYGVNS. V was trimmed by 10 bases and J by 5 bases, leaving 14 bases between them. CDR3: CATWGDGTEAFF. The CDR3 DNA is TGTGCCACTTGGGGCGATGGGACTGAAGCTTTCTTT.

The J gene is TRBJ1-5, the V gene TRBV27; D gene ambiguous. This CDR3 contains 13 residues. Germline-derived CDR1 and CDR2 are MNHEY and SMNVEV (reference sequence). Trimming left V 6 bases short and J 2 bases short, with 8 bases between. The CDR3 spells CASRGAGNQPQHF. Here the CDR3 DNA reads TGTGCCAGCAGGGGCGCCGGCAATCAGCCCCAGCATTTT.

This chain joins TRBV4-1 and TRBJ1-2, with D tentatively TRBD1 (5 bases). The ends were cut back, 2 bases at V and 4 bases at J, with 11 bases in the middle. CDR1 MGHRA and CDR2 YSYEKL come from the germline V gene. The CDR3 runs to 14 residues. In DNA form, the CDR3 reads TGCGCCAGCAGCCAACTAGGACACAGCTATGGCTACACCTTC. Translated: CASSQLGHSYGYTF.

The chain carries TRBV5-1 and TRBJ1-2; D might be TRBD1 (5 bases). The CDR3 is made up of 15 amino acids. Looked up from germline, CDR1 is SGHRS and CDR2 is YFSETQ. V was trimmed by 0 bases and J by 4 bases, leaving 13 bases between them. CDR3 nucleotides: TGCGCCAGCAGCTTGGCCCAGGGAAGGGGCTATGGCTACACCTTC. Residues: CASSLAQGRGYGYTF.

This clone has a single count. The chain links TRBV7-9 to TRBJ1-1, with no clear D. The CDR3 extends over 14 amino acids. Per germline, CDR1 SEHNR and CDR2 FQNEAQ (reference sequence). Trimming removed 5 bases at V and 1 base at J, with 11 bases between. CDR3 protein: CASSLPSTNTEAFF. The DNA of the CDR3 is TGTGCCAGCAGCCTACCCTCAACGAACACTGAAGCTTTCTTT.

This clone showed up just a few times. V usage is TRBV2 and J usage is TRBJ2-2; TRBD2 matches 15 bases. This CDR3 comprises 17 residues. The germline V gene has CDR1 SNHLY and CDR2 FYNNEI. The trim removed 5 bases at V and 3 bases at J, leaving 4 bases unmatched. CDR3 loop: CASSRTSGGAYTGELFF. The DNA of the CDR3 is TGTGCCAGCAGTAGGACTAGCGGGGGGGCGTACACCGGGGAGCTGTTTTTT.